The present T cell receptor (beta chain) was sequenced within a study of T cells after yellow fever vaccination. The study's findings and limits: A faster peak, day 5 versus 15, was reached by the weaker secondary response. Re-detected after boosting: most primary clones, around 96% of CD4 and roughly 88% of CD8. Repertoires obtained by FACS sorting could include abundant clonotypes that entered as contaminants from the bulk population.

CDR3 size: 14 residues. Germline CDR1 reads SGHRS; CDR2 reads YFSETQ. The V and J ends lost 1 base and 5 bases respectively, with 10 bases between them. Making TCR cDNA involved 5'RACE template switching, which added UMIs and a universal primer site. In TCRdb, the 5' RACE reads were re-called with MiXCR into one record per CDR3 protein. Here the sample spans about 320,000 distinct CDR3 sequences, approximately 4% being singletons. Regarding this clonotype: The target antigen is unknown.

The clonotype comes from a man in his late teens or twenties who received the YFV17D yellow fever vaccine. Sequences were derived from PBMCs, sampled 15 days after the yellow fever booster vaccination. This sequence joins TRBV5-1 and TRBJ2-1; no firm D call. CDR3 sequence reads: CASSLSARNNEQFF. For the CDR3, the DNA is TGCGCCAGCAGCTTGTCTGCAAGAAACAATGAGCAGTTCTTC. Based on the CDR3 plus reference TRBV5-1 and TRBJ2-1, the full variable domain is KAGVTQTPRYLIKTRGQQVTLSCSPISGHRSVSWYQQTPGQGLQFLFEYFSETQRNKGNFPGRFSGRQFSNSRSEMNVSTLELGDSALYLCASSLSARNNEQFFGPGTRLTVL.